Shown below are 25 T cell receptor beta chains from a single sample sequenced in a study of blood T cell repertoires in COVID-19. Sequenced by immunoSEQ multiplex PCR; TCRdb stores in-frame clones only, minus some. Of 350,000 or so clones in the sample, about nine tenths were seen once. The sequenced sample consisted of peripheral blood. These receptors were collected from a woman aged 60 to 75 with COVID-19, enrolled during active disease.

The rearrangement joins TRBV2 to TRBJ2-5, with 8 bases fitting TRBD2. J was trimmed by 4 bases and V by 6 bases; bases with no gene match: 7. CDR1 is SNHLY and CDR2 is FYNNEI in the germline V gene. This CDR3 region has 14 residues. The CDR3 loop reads CASRRRGVGETQYF. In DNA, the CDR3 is TGTGCCAGCAGAAGGCGGGGGGTTGGAGAGACCCAGTACTTC.

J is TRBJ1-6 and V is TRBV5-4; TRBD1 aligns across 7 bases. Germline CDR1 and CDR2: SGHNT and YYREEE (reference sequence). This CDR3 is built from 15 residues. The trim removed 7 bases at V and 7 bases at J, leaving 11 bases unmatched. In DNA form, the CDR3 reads TGTGCCAGCGGCCAGGGGGACTTATTCAATTCACCCCTCCACTTT. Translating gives CASGQGDLFNSPLHF.

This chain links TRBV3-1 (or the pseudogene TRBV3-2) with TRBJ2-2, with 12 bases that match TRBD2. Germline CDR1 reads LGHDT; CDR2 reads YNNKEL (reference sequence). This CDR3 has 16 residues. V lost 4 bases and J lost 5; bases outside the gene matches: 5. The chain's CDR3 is CASSPGLAGSTGELFF. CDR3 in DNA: TGTGCCAGCAGCCCGGGACTAGCGGGCTCTACCGGGGAGCTGTTTTTT.

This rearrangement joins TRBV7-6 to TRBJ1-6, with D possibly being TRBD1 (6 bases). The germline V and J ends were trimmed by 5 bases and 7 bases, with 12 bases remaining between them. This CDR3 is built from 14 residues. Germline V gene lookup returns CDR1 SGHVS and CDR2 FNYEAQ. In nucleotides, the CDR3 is TGTGCCAGCAGCCTAGGGACACCAAATTCACCCCTCCACTTT. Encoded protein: CASSLGTPNSPLHF.

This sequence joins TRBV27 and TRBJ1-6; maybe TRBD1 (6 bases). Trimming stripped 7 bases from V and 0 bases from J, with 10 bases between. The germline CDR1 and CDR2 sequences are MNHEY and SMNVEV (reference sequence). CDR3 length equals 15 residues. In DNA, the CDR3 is TGTGCCAGCATGAAGGGGGACTCCTATAATTCACCCCTCCACTTT. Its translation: CASMKGDSYNSPLHF.

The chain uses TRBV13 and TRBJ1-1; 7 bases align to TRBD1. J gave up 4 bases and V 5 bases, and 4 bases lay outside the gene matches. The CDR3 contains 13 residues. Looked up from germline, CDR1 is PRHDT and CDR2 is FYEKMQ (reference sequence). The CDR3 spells CASSKYRGTEAFF. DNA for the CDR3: TGTGCCAGCAGCAAATACAGGGGCACTGAAGCTTTCTTT.

The CDR3 DNA reads TGTGCCAGCAGTTACACCAAGACAGGCTCCAATCAGCCCCAGCATTTT. The encoded protein is CASSYTKTGSNQPQHF. V usage is TRBV6-5 and J usage is TRBJ1-5; D may be TRBD1 (6 bases). Germline V gene lookup returns CDR1 MNHEY and CDR2 SVGAGI. Trimming took off 2 bases at V and 3 bases at J, with 14 bases between the two ends. CDR3 length: 16 amino acids.

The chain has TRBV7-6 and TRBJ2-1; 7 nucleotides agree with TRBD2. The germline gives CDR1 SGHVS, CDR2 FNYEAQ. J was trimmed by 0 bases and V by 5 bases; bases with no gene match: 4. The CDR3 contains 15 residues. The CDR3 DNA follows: TGTGCCAGCAGCATCCGGGACTACTCCTACAATGAGCAGTTCTTC. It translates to CASSIRDYSYNEQFF.

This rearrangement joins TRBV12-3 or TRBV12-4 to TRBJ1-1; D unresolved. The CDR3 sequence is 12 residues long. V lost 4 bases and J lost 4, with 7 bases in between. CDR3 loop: CASSSVGTEAFF. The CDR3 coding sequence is TGTGCCAGCAGTTCGGTCGGCACTGAAGCTTTCTTT.

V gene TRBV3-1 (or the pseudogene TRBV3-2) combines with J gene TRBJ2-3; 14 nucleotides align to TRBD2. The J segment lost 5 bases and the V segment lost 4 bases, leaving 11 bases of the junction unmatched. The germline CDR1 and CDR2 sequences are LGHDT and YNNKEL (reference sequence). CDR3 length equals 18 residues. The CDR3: CASSRRTSGGSPGDTQYF. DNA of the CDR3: TGTGCCAGCAGCCGCCGGACTAGCGGGGGGTCACCGGGAGATACGCAGTATTTT.

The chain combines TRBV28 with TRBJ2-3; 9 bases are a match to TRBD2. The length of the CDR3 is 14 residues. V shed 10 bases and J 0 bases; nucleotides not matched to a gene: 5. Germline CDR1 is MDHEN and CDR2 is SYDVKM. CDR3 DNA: TGTGCCACCTCTAGCGGGGCTAGCACAGATACGCAGTATTTT. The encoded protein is CATSSGASTDTQYF. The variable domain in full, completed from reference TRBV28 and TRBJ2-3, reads DVKVTQSSRYLVKRTGEKVFLECVQDMDHENMFWYRQDPGLGLRLIYFSYDVKMKEKGDIPEGYSVSREKKERFSLILESASTNQTSMYLCATSSGASTDTQYFGPGTRLTVL.

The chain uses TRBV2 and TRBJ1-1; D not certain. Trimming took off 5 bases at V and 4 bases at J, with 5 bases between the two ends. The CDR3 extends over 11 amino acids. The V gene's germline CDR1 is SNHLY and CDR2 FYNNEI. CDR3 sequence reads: CASSFSTEAFF. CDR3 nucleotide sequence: TGTGCCAGCAGTTTTAGCACTGAAGCTTTCTTT.

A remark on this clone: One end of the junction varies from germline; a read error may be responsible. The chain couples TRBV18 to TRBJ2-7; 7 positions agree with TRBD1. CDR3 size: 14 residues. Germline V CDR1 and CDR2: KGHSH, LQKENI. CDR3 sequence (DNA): TGTGCCAGCTCGCCACAGGGGCGAGGCTACGAGCAGTACTTC. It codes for CASSPQGRGYEQYF.

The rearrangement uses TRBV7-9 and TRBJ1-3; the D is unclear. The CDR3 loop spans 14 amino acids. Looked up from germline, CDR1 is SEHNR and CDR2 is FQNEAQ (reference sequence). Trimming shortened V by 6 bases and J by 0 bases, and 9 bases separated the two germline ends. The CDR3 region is CASSLMASGNTIYF. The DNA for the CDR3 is TGTGCCAGCAGTCTGATGGCCTCTGGAAACACCATATATTTT.

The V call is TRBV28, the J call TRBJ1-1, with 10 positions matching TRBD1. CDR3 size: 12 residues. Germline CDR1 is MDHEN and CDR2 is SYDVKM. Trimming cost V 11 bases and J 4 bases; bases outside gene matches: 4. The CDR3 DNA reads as TGTGCCGCGACAGGGGGCCTCACTGAAGCTTTCTTT. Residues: CAATGGLTEAFF.

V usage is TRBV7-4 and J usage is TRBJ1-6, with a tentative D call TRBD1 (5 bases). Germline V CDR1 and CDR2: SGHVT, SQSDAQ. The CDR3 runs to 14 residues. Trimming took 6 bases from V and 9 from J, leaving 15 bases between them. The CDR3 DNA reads TGTGCCAGCAGTCCAGTCAGGGTGGCTTCACCCCTCCACTTT. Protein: CASSPVRVASPLHF.

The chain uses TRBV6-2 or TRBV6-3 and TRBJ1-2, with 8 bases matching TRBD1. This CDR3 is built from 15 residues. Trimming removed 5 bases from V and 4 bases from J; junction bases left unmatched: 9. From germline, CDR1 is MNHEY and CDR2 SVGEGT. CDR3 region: CASSRGQGRGYGYTF. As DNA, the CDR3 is TGTGCCAGCAGTCGAGGACAGGGACGAGGCTATGGCTACACCTTC.

The DNA of the CDR3 is TGTGCCAGCAGCTTGGGACTCGCCGTGAACACTGAAGCTTTCTTT. Translated, it gives CASSLGLAVNTEAFF. The V and J genes are TRBV5-5 and TRBJ1-1; D uncertain. V lost 0 bases and J 0 bases, leaving 9 bases between the germline ends. CDR1 and CDR2 from the germline V gene are SGHKS and YYEKEE (reference sequence). The CDR3 runs to 15 residues.

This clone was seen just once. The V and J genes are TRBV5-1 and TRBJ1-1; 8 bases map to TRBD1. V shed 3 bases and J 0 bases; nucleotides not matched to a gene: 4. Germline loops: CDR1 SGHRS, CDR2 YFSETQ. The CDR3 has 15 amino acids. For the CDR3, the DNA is TGCGCCAGCAGCTCAGCGGGACAGGTGAACACTGAAGCTTTCTTT. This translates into CASSSAGQVNTEAFF.

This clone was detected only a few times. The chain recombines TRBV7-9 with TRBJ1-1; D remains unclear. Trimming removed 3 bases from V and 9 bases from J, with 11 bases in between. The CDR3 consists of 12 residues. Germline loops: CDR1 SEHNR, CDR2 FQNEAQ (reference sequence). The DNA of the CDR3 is TGTGCCAGCAGCTTTGATCGAGACAAAGCTTTCTTT. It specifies CASSFDRDKAFF.

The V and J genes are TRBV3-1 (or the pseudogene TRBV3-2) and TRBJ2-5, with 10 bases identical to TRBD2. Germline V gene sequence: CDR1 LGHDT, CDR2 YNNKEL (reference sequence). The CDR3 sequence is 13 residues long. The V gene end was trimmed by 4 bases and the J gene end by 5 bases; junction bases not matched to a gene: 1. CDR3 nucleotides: TGTGCCAGCAGCCTTAGCGGGGGGGAGACCCAGTACTTC. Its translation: CASSLSGGETQYF.

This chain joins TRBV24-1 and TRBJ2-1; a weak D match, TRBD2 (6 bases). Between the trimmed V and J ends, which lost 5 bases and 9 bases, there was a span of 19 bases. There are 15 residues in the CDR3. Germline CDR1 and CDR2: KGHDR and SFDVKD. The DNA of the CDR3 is TGTGCCACCAGTGCCCCCGGGGGACTCTCGGGTGAGCAGTTCTTC. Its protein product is CATSAPGGLSGEQFF.

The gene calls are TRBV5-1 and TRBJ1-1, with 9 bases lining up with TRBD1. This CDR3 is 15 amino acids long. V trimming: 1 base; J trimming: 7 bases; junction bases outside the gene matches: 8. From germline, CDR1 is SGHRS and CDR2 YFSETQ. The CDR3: CASSLPGQGMGEAFF. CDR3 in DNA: TGCGCCAGCAGCTTGCCCGGACAGGGGATGGGTGAAGCTTTCTTT.

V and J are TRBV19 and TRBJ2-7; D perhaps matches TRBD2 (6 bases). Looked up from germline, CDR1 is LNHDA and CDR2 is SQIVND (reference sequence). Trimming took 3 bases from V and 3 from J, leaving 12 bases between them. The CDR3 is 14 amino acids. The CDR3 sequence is CASSMGTGVYEQYF. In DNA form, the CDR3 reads TGTGCCAGTAGTATGGGGACGGGGGTCTACGAGCAGTACTTC.

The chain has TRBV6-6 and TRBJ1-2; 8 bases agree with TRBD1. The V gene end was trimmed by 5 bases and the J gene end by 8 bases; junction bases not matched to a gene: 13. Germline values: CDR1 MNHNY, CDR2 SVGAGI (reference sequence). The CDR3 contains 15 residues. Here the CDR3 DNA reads TGTGCCAGCAGTGTGACAGGGGAGGATCTGAAGGGCTACACCTTC. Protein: CASSVTGEDLKGYTF.